This TCR beta chain was recorded in a study of blood T cell repertoires in COVID-19. Study details: Material from acute and convalescent COVID-19 was sourced from the United States, Italy and Spain.

This table comes from immunoSEQ multiplex PCR, and its TCRdb copy is limited to in-frame clones, with some not included. The sample lists more than 65,000 clones, roughly 86% occurring once. The V segment lost 5 bases and the J segment 6 bases; nucleotides outside the gene matches: 7. The CDR3 runs to 14 residues. From germline, CDR1 is MNHEY and CDR2 SMNVEV (reference sequence). The chain recombines TRBV27 with TRBJ1-1, with 9 positions matching TRBD1. The origin of this receptor is a woman between 50 and 59 years old with acute or convalescent COVID-19. Sequencing was carried out using peripheral blood. The DNA for the CDR3 is TGTGCCAGCAGTCGACAGGGGGGGTTGGCTGAAGCTTTCTTT. It yields the protein CASSRQGGLAEAFF.